The source of this T cell receptor beta chain is a study of T cell responses to AZD1222 COVID-19 vaccine. Across the study: Some second doses came at about 4 weeks and others at about 12 weeks; these were pooled. Study results and caveats: The span of vaccine-associated CD4 TCRs extended across spike, with dominance at 160-218 and 743-854.

The repertoire was sequenced with immunoSEQ multiplex PCR; TCRdb's copy has only in-frame clones and lacks some. The table includes about 140,000 clones, 90% detected once. Per the germline V gene, CDR1 is MNHNS and CDR2 is SASEGT. The V gene lost 3 bases and the J gene lost 0 bases, with 14 bases spanning the gap. There are 16 residues in the CDR3. On this clone: The antigen remains undetermined.

Sequenced material: peripheral blood, taken on day 0 of AZD1222 vaccination. The chain carries TRBV6-1 and TRBJ1-1, with unresolved D. The TCR sequence derives from an adult in good health. CDR3 DNA sequence: TGTGCCAGCAGTGACTGGACTAAGAAAATGAACACTGAAGCTTTCTTT. It codes for CASSDWTKKMNTEAFF.